These 7 T cell receptor beta chains came from one sample sequenced in a study of blood T cell repertoires in COVID-19. Method: immunoSEQ multiplex PCR; TCRdb's copy keeps in-frame clones and lacks some. The sample has 150,000 to 200,000 clones; 80% to 90% are singletons. Sequenced: peripheral blood. The receptors were sampled from a man between 60 and 70 years old with acute or convalescent COVID-19.

V is TRBV27 and J is TRBJ1-1; 7 positions match TRBD1. The V segment lost 5 bases and the J segment 7 bases; nucleotides outside the gene matches: 7. Germline V gene data show CDR1 as MNHEY and CDR2 as SMNVEV (reference sequence). The CDR3 covers 13 residues. CDR3 in amino acids: CASSPGTANEAFF. Here the CDR3 DNA reads TGTGCCAGCAGTCCAGGGACAGCCAATGAAGCTTTCTTT.

The chain recombines TRBV19 with TRBJ1-1, with 7 bases lining up with TRBD1. The V gene's germline CDR1 is LNHDA and CDR2 SQIVND (reference sequence). The CDR3 is 15 residues long. Trimming cost V 2 bases and J 0 bases; bases outside gene matches: 3. In DNA form, the CDR3 reads TGTGCCAGTAGTATAACAGGGGCCTTGAACACTGAAGCTTTCTTT. It encodes CASSITGALNTEAFF.

This chain connects TRBV24-1 to TRBJ1-5; 7 nucleotides align to TRBD1. In germline, CDR1 is KGHDR, CDR2 SFDVKD. V was pared by 4 bases and J by 4 bases, with 6 bases of the junction left unmatched. This CDR3 is 15 amino acids long. The CDR3 region has the DNA TGTGCCACCAGTGAGGACGGGACAGAAAATCAGCCCCAGCATTTT. Protein sequence: CATSEDGTENQPQHF.

The chain couples TRBV7-3 to TRBJ1-1; 8 nucleotides match TRBD1. The CDR3 spans 14 residues. Germline CDR1 is SGHTA and CDR2 is FQGTGA. V was pared by 6 bases and J by 1 base, with 4 bases of the junction left unmatched. The CDR3 region has the DNA TGTGCCAGCAGGAGGGGGACAGGGAACACTGAAGCTTTCTTT. This codes for CASRRGTGNTEAFF.

The rearrangement joins TRBV19 to TRBJ1-5; D is uncertain. The V gene lost 7 bases and the J gene lost 2 bases, with 15 bases spanning the gap. Germline CDR1 is LNHDA and CDR2 is SQIVND (reference sequence). CDR3 length: 15 amino acids. CDR3 sequence: CASIPHGEGNQPQHF. The DNA of the CDR3 is TGTGCCAGTATCCCGCATGGGGAGGGCAATCAGCCCCAGCATTTT.

The chain links TRBV7-9 to TRBJ1-4, with 8 bases that match TRBD1. This CDR3 comprises 14 residues. Germline CDR1 and CDR2: SEHNR and FQNEAQ (reference sequence). The ends lost 6 bases at V and 4 bases at J; junction bases unmatched: 4. In DNA form, the CDR3 reads TGTGCCAGCAGGACCGACAGGGGTAATGAAAAACTGTTTTTT. Translating it yields CASRTDRGNEKLFF.

The chain has TRBV5-1 and TRBJ1-4; 9 nucleotides align to TRBD1. The CDR3 is 15 amino acids. V gave up 2 bases and J gave up 7 bases; unmatched junction bases: 6. CDR1 is SGHRS, CDR2 YFSETQ, per germline. CDR3 amino acids: CASSFGDREGEKLFF. The CDR3 nucleotides read TGCGCCAGCAGCTTTGGGGACAGGGAAGGTGAAAAACTGTTTTTT.